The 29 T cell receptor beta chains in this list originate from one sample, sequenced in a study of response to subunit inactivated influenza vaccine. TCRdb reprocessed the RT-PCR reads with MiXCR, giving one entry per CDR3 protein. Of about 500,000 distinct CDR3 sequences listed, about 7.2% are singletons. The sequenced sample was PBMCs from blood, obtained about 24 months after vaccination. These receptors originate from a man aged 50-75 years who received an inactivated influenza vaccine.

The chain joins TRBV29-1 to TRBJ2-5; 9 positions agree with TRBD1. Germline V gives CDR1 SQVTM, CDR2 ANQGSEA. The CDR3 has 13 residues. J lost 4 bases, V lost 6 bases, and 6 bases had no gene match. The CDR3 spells CSVGQGGRETQYF. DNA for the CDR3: TGCAGCGTGGGACAGGGCGGGAGAGAGACCCAGTACTTC.

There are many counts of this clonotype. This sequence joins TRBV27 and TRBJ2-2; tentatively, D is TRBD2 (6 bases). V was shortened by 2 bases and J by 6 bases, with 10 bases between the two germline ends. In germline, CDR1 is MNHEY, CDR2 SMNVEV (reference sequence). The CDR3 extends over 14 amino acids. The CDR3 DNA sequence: TGTGCCAGCAGTTTAAAGTGGGGGGCCGGGGAGCTGTTTTTT. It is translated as CASSLKWGAGELFF.

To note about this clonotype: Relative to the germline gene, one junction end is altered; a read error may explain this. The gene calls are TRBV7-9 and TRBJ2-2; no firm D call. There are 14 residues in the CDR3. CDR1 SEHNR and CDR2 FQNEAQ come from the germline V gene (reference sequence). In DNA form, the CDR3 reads TGTGCCGGCAGCTCGGTAACGAACACCGGGGAGCTGTTTTTT. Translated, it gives CAGSSVTNTGELFF. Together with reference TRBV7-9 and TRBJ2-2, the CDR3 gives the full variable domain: DTGVSQNPRHKITKRGQNVTFRCDPISEHNRLYWYRQTLGQGPEFLTYFQNEAQLEKSRLLSDRFSAERPKGSFSTLEIQRTEQGDSAMYLCAGSSVTNTGELFFGEGSRLTVL.

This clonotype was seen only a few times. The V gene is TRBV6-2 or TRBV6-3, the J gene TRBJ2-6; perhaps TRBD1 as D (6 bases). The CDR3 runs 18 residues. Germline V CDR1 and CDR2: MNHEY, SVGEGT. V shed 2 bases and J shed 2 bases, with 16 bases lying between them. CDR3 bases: TGTGCCAGCAGTTACGATCCAAAACAGGGTCCTGGGGCCAACGTCCTGACTTTC. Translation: CASSYDPKQGPGANVLTF.

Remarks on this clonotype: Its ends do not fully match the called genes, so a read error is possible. Here the CDR3 reads CASILTGTSGNTIYF. In DNA, the CDR3 is TGCGCCAGCATCTTGACAGGGACCTCTGGAAACACCATATATTTT. The J gene is TRBJ1-3, the V gene TRBV5-1; 7 nucleotides match TRBD1. The CDR3 extends over 15 amino acids. Looked up from germline, CDR1 is SGHRS and CDR2 is YFSETQ.

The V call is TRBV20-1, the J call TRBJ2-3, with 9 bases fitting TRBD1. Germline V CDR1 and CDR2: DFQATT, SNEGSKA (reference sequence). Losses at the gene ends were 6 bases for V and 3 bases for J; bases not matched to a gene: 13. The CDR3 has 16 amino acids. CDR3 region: CSASSLRTGVTDTQYF. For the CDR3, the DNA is TGCAGTGCCTCCTCTCTAAGGACAGGGGTAACAGATACGCAGTATTTT.

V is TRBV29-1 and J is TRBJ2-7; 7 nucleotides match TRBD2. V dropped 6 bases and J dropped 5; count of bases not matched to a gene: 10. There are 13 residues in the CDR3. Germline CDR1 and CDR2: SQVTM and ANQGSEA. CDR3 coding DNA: TGCAGCGTCCCTTGGGGGGGTCCCCACGAGCAGTACTTC. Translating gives CSVPWGGPHEQYF.

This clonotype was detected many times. CDR3 sequence: CASSLVPDSNQPQHF. In nucleotides, the CDR3 is TGCGCCAGCAGCTTGGTCCCGGATAGCAATCAGCCCCAGCATTTT. The chain joins TRBV5-1 to TRBJ1-5; D is uncertain. The CDR3 runs to 15 residues. The V and J ends lost 0 bases and 0 bases respectively, with 7 bases between them. Germline lookup yields CDR1 SGHRS and CDR2 YFSETQ.

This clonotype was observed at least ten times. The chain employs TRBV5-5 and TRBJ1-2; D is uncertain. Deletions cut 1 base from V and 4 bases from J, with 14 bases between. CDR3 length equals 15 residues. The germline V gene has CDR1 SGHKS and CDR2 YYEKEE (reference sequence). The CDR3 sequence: CASSLRAEGFYGYTF. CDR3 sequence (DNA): TGTGCCAGCAGCTTGAGGGCGGAGGGCTTCTATGGCTACACCTTC.

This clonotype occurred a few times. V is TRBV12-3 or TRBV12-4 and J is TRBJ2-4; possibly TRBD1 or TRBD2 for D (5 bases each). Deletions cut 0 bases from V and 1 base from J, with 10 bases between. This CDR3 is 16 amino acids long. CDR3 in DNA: TGTGCCAGCAGTTTAGCGCTCGGGGACGCCAAAAACATTCAGTACTTC. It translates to CASSLALGDAKNIQYF.

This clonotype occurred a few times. The CDR3 here is CASSEGTGVLGQFF. The CDR3 nucleotides read TGTGCCAGCAGTGAAGGGACAGGGGTGTTAGGGCAGTTCTTC. This sequence joins TRBV25-1 and TRBJ2-1; 10 bases map to TRBD1. With V trimmed by 2 bases and J by 12 bases, 7 bases remained unmatched. CDR1 and CDR2 (germline): MGHDK, SYGVNS. This CDR3 has 14 amino acids.

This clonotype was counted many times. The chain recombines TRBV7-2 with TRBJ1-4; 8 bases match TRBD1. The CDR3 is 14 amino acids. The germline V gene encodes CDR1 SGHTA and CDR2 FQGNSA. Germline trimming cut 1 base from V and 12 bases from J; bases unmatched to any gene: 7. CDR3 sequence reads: CASSLVGGQDQLFF. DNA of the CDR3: TGTGCCAGCAGCTTAGTAGGGGGACAGGATCAACTGTTTTTT.

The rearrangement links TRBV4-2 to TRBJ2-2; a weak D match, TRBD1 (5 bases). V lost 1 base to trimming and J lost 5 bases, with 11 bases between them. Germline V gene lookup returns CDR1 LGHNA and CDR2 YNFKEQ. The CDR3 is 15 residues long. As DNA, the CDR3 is TGTGCCAGCAGCCAAGTTTCCAGGGTAACCGGGGAGCTGTTTTTT. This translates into CASSQVSRVTGELFF.

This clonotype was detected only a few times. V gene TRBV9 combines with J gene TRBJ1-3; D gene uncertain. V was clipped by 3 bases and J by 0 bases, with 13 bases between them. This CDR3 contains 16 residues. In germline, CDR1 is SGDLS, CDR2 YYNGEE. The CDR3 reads CASSGPGEGSGNTIYF. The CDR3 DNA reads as TGTGCCAGCAGCGGTCCGGGTGAAGGCTCTGGAAACACCATATATTTT. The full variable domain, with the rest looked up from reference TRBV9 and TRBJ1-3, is DSGVTQTPKHLITATGQRVTLRCSPRSGDLSVYWYQQSLDQGLQFLIQYYNGEERAKGNILERFSAQQFPDLHSELNLSSLELGDSALYFCASSGPGEGSGNTIYFGEGSWLTVV.

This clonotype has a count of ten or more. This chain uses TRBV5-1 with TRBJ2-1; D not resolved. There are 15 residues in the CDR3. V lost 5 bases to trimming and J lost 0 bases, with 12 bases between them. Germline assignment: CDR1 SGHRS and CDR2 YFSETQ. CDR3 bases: TGCGCCAGCAGGGCCCTGGCCGACTCCTACAATGAGCAGTTCTTC. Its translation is CASRALADSYNEQFF.

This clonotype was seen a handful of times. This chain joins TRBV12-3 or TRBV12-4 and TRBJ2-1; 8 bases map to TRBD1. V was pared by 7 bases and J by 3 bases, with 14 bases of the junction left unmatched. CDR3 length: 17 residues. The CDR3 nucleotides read TGTGCCAGCACCACAACGGGTACCGGGACAGGCTACAATGAGCAGTTCTTC. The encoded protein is CASTTTGTGTGYNEQFF.

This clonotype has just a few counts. As DNA, the CDR3 is TGCAGTGCTAGAACACAGGGCGGCGCTCAGCCCCAGCATTTT. Its translation is CSARTQGGAQPQHF. V and J are TRBV20-1 and TRBJ1-5; tentatively, D is TRBD1 (6 bases). The ends were cut back, 2 bases at V and 6 bases at J, with 14 bases in the middle. The germline V gene has CDR1 DFQATT and CDR2 SNEGSKA (reference sequence). The CDR3 has 14 amino acids.

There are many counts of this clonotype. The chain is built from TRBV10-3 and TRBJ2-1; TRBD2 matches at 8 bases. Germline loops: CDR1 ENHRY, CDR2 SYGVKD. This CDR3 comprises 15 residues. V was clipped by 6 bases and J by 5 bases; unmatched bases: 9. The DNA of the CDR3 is TGTGCCATCAGGGGCCAGCGGGGGAGAGACAATGAGCAGTTCTTC. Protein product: CAIRGQRGRDNEQFF.

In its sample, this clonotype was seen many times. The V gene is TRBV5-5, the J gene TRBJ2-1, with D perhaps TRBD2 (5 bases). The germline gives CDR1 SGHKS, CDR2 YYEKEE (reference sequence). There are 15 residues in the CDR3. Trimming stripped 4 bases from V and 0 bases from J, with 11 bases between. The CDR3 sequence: CASSPDWSSYNEQFF. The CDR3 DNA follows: TGTGCCAGCAGCCCGGACTGGAGCTCCTACAATGAGCAGTTCTTC.

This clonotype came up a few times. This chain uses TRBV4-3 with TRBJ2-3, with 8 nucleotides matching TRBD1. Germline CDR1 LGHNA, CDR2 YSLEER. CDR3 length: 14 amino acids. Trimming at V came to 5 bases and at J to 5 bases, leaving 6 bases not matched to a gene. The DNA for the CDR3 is TGCGCCAGCAGCTACCGAACAGGGGGAGATACGCAGTATTTT. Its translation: CASSYRTGGDTQYF.

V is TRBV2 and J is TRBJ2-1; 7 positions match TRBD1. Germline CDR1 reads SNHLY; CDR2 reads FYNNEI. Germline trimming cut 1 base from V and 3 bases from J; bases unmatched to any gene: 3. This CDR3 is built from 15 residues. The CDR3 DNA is TGTGCCAGCAGTGAAGAGGGGACAGTCTACAATGAGCAGTTCTTC. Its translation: CASSEEGTVYNEQFF.

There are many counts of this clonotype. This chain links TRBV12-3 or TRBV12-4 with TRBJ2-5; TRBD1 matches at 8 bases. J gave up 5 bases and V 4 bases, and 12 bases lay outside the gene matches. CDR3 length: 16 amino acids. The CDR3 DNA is TGTGCCAGCAGTTCTACGTTGACAGGGGCTGGGGAGACCCAGTACTTC. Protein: CASSSTLTGAGETQYF.

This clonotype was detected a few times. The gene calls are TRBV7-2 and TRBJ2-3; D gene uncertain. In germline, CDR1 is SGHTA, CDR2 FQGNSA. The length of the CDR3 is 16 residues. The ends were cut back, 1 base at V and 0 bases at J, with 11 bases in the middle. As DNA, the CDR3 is TGTGCCAGCAGCTTAGGGTCGACGCTAAGCACAGATACGCAGTATTTT. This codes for CASSLGSTLSTDTQYF.

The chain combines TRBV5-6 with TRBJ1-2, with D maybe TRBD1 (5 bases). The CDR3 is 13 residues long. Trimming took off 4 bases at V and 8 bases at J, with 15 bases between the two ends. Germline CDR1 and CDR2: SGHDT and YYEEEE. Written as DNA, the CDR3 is TGTGCCAGCAGCCCCCCATCGGGGGGAGGCTACACCTTC. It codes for CASSPPSGGGYTF.

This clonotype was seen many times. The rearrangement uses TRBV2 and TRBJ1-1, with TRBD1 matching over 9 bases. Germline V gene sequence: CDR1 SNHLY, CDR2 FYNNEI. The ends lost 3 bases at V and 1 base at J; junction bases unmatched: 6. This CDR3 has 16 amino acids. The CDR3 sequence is CASSESPGQGNTEAFF. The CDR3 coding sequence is TGTGCCAGCAGTGAGAGCCCGGGACAGGGGAACACTGAAGCTTTCTTT.

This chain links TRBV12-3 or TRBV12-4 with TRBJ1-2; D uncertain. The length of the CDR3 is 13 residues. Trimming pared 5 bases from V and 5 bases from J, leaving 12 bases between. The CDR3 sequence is CASSQGNTYGYTF. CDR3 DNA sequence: TGTGCCAGCAGTCAAGGGAATACTTATGGCTACACCTTC.

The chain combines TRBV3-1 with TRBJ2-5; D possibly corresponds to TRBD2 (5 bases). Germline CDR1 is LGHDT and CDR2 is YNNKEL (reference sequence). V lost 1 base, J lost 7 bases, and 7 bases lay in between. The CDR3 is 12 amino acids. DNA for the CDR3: TGTGCCAGCAGCCAAGTTGAGGGGACCCAGTACTTC. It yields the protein CASSQVEGTQYF.

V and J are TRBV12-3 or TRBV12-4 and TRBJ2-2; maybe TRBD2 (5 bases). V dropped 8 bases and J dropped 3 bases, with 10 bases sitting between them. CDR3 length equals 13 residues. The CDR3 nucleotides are TGTGCCAGCGGCGGGCAGCACACCGGGGAGCTGTTTTTT. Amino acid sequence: CASGGQHTGELFF.

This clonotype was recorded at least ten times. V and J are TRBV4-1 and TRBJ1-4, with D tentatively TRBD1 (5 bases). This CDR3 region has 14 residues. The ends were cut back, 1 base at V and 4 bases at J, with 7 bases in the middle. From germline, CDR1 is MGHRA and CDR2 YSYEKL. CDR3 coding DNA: TGCGCCAGCAGCCAAGCCAGGGTTAATGAAAAACTGTTTTTT. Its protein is CASSQARVNEKLFF.